These 25 T cell receptor beta chains were all obtained from the same sample, sequenced in a study of blood T cells in healthy people across ages. It was with a sample-barcoded 5' primer and a J-beta primer mix that a second PCR of roughly 7 to 12 cycles was run. MiXCR, applied by TCRdb to the 5' RACE reads, yields one record per CDR3 protein. The data contain 800,000 to 950,000 distinct CDR3 sequences, roughly 35% of them singletons. Source material: blood. These receptor sequences come from a man aged 18 to 29 in good health.

This clonotype has only a few counts. The V gene is TRBV20-1, the J gene TRBJ1-1; D gene ambiguous. CDR1 and CDR2 (germline): DFQATT, SNEGSKA (reference sequence). Trimming took off 3 bases at V and 6 bases at J, with 14 bases between the two ends. The CDR3 sequence is 13 residues long. The CDR3 DNA sequence: TGCAGTGCTAGTCGCGGTCCCCCCCCTGAAGCTTTCTTT. The encoded protein is CSASRGPPPEAFF.

CDR3 in DNA: TGTGCCAGCAGCCAAGAGGTTGGCAGGGAGTCTAACTATGGCTACACCTTC. Translated, it gives CASSQEVGRESNYGYTF. This sequence joins TRBV4-2 and TRBJ1-2; a possible D gene is TRBD1 (5 bases). Germline V gene data show CDR1 as LGHNA and CDR2 as YNFKEQ. V was shortened by 0 bases and J by 0 bases, with 14 bases between the two germline ends. The length of the CDR3 is 17 residues.

This clonotype was seen only a few times. The chain has TRBV9 and TRBJ1-1; tentative D call: TRBD1 (5 bases). The germline V and J ends were trimmed by 4 bases and 3 bases, with 19 bases remaining between them. CDR1 is SGDLS and CDR2 is YYNGEE in the germline V gene. The CDR3 runs to 16 residues. The CDR3: CASSSRMGLADTEAFF. The CDR3 coding sequence is TGTGCCAGCAGCTCGAGGATGGGGCTGGCGGACACTGAAGCTTTCTTT. The whole variable domain, remainder taken from reference TRBV9 and TRBJ1-1, is DSGVTQTPKHLITATGQRVTLRCSPRSGDLSVYWYQQSLDQGLQFLIQYYNGEERAKGNILERFSAQQFPDLHSELNLSSLELGDSALYFCASSSRMGLADTEAFFGQGTRLTVV.

This clonotype was observed a handful of times. The CDR3 here is CASSVSSGETQYF. CDR3 nucleotide sequence: TGTGCCAGCAGCGTTAGCTCCGGAGAGACCCAGTACTTC. The chain combines TRBV7-2 with TRBJ2-5; unclear D gene. This CDR3 comprises 13 residues. Trimming pared 5 bases from V and 4 bases from J, leaving 11 bases between. Per germline, CDR1 SGHTA and CDR2 FQGNSA.

There are many counts of this clonotype. The chain employs TRBV13 and TRBJ2-7; D remains ambiguous. Germline loops: CDR1 PRHDT, CDR2 FYEKMQ (reference sequence). Between the trimmed V and J ends, which lost 8 bases and 0 bases, there was a span of 5 bases. The CDR3 length is 11 residues. The CDR3 is CASGSSYEQYF. As DNA, the CDR3 is TGTGCCAGCGGTAGCTCCTACGAGCAGTACTTC.

This chain links TRBV7-3 with TRBJ2-7; TRBD2 might be the D (6 bases). The germline gives CDR1 SGHTA, CDR2 FQGTGA. The CDR3 loop spans 14 amino acids. V shed 5 bases and J shed 3 bases, with 14 bases lying between them. The CDR3 nucleotides are TGTGCCAGCAGCCGCGGAGGGGTGATCTACGAGCAGTACTTC. Its translation: CASSRGGVIYEQYF.

This clonotype was counted many times. CDR3 amino acids: CSARAGGDLTDTQYF. CDR3 DNA sequence: TGCAGTGCTAGAGCAGGAGGGGATCTCACAGATACGCAGTATTTT. The V and J genes are TRBV20-1 and TRBJ2-3, with a possible D match to TRBD2 (6 bases). With 1 base removed from V and 2 bases from J, the gap between germline ends came to 13 bases. This CDR3 region has 15 residues. Germline values: CDR1 DFQATT, CDR2 SNEGSKA (reference sequence).

The CDR3, as DNA: TGTGCCAGCAGTTACGCTACGGGCCTATACGATGGCTACACCTTC. This encodes CASSYATGLYDGYTF. The rearrangement joins TRBV6-6 to TRBJ1-2, with no clear D. The V and J ends lost 2 bases and 6 bases respectively, with 16 bases between them. CDR3 length: 15 amino acids. Germline CDR1 reads MNHNY; CDR2 reads SVGAGI (reference sequence).

This chain joins TRBV7-9 and TRBJ1-1, with 7 bases lining up with TRBD1. There are 13 residues in the CDR3. The V gene's germline CDR1 is SEHNR and CDR2 FQNEAQ (reference sequence). With V trimmed by 5 bases and J by 4 bases, 4 bases remained unmatched. CDR3 sequence: CASSNAGGTEAFF. CDR3 DNA sequence: TGTGCCAGCAGCAACGCAGGGGGCACTGAAGCTTTCTTT.

The chain combines TRBV20-1 with TRBJ2-3; D assignment may be TRBD1 or TRBD2 (7 bases each). With 5 bases removed from V and 6 bases from J, the gap between germline ends came to 12 bases. CDR3 length equals 12 residues. In germline, CDR1 is DFQATT, CDR2 SNEGSKA (reference sequence). The CDR3 protein is CSAAQGGDTQYF. The DNA of the CDR3 is TGCAGTGCTGCCCAGGGGGGGGATACGCAGTATTTT.

The chain carries TRBV4-2 and TRBJ2-5; no clear D. This CDR3 has 19 residues. Germline CDR1 is LGHNA and CDR2 is YNFKEQ. The germline V and J ends were trimmed by 1 base and 11 bases, with 32 bases remaining between them. The CDR3: CASSQVLVRLDPTPNEQYF. The CDR3 bases are TGTGCCAGCAGCCAAGTCTTGGTTCGTTTGGACCCTACACCCAATGAGCAGTACTTC.

The rearrangement links TRBV7-8 to TRBJ2-3; D unclear. Germline V gene sequence: CDR1 SGHVS, CDR2 FQNEAQ. This CDR3 region has 10 residues. Trimming removed 10 bases at V and 6 bases at J, with 8 bases between. The CDR3 bases are TGTGCCACCAATCGGGATACGCAGTATTTT. Amino acid sequence: CATNRDTQYF.

The sample holds a few counts of this clonotype. It may be a read error: a sequence one base away is much more abundant. V is TRBV7-2 and J is TRBJ2-4; D is uncertain. V lost 1 base to trimming and J lost 3 bases, with 13 bases between them. The CDR3 totals 16 residues. Looked up from germline, CDR1 is SGHTA and CDR2 is FQGNSA. The CDR3 loop reads CASSLGGGLVKNIQYF. DNA for the CDR3: TGTGCCAGCAGCTTAGGAGGCGGATTGGTCAAAAACATTCAGTACTTC. Together with reference TRBV7-2 and TRBJ2-4, the CDR3 gives the full variable domain: GAGVSQSPSNKVTEKGKDVELRCDPISGHTALYWYRQSLGQGLEFLIYFQGNSAPDKSGLPSDRFSAERTGGSVSTLTIQRTQQEDSAVYLCASSLGGGLVKNIQYFGAGTRLSVL.

This clonotype was detected ten times or more. This chain links TRBV20-1 with TRBJ2-7, with 7 nucleotides matching TRBD2. The V segment lost 0 bases and the J segment 3 bases; nucleotides outside the gene matches: 2. The CDR3 totals 13 residues. Germline V gene sequence: CDR1 DFQATT, CDR2 SNEGSKA (reference sequence). Here the CDR3 DNA reads TGCAGTGCTAGAGATGGCGGGGGCTACGAGCAGTACTTC. Amino acid sequence: CSARDGGGYEQYF.

This clonotype was found many times. The V gene is TRBV2, the J gene TRBJ2-3; no definite D call. Trimming took 5 bases from V and 4 from J, leaving 13 bases between them. This CDR3 comprises 14 residues. In germline, CDR1 is SNHLY, CDR2 FYNNEI. CDR3 sequence (DNA): TGTGCCAGCAGTCCCACCCACAGAGCAGATACGCAGTATTTT. This translates into CASSPTHRADTQYF.

This clonotype was seen ten or more times. The V call is TRBV20-1, the J call TRBJ1-2; 8 bases are a match to TRBD1. CDR3 length equals 13 residues. Germline assignment: CDR1 DFQATT and CDR2 SNEGSKA (reference sequence). V shed 0 bases and J 7 bases; nucleotides not matched to a gene: 4. CDR3 sequence reads: CSARDRGRVGYTF. The CDR3 DNA reads as TGCAGTGCTAGAGACAGGGGGCGAGTTGGCTACACCTTC.

The chain has TRBV27 and TRBJ1-1; D is uncertain. With 7 bases removed from V and 1 base from J, the gap between germline ends came to 7 bases. This CDR3 is 12 amino acids long. Germline-derived CDR1 and CDR2 are MNHEY and SMNVEV (reference sequence). CDR3 nucleotide sequence: TGTGCCAGCAAGGTCGGGAACACTGAAGCTTTCTTT. This gives the protein CASKVGNTEAFF.

V gene TRBV7-2 combines with J gene TRBJ2-5; 10 nucleotides match TRBD1. The J call may be faulty, since TRBJ2-7 better matches the DNA end. Germline CDR1 SGHTA, CDR2 FQGNSA. The length of the CDR3 is 15 residues. CDR3 loop: CASSVSTGGPYEQYF. The CDR3 coding sequence is TGTGCCAGCAGCGTGTCGACAGGGGGCCCCTACGAGCAGTACTTC.

The chain carries TRBV2 and TRBJ1-6; 7 bases fit TRBD1. Germline assignment: CDR1 SNHLY and CDR2 FYNNEI. CDR3 length equals 15 residues. V was pared by 2 bases and J by 4 bases, with 2 bases of the junction left unmatched. The CDR3 coding sequence is TGTGCCAGCAGTGAACAGGGGGGTTATAATTCACCCCTCCACTTT. Amino acid sequence: CASSEQGGYNSPLHF. Full variable domain (outside the CDR3, taken from reference TRBV2 and TRBJ1-6): EPEVTQTPSHQVTQMGQEVILRCVPISNHLYFYWYRQILGQKVEFLVSFYNNEISEKSEIFDDQFSVERPDGSNFTLKIRSTKLEDSAMYFCASSEQGGYNSPLHFGNGTRLTVT.

V gene TRBV28 combines with J gene TRBJ2-3; 9 bases are shared with TRBD2. The germline CDR1 and CDR2 sequences are MDHEN and SYDVKM. Trimming removed 11 bases from V and 8 bases from J; junction bases left unmatched: 20. The CDR3 length is 16 residues. CDR3 amino acids: CAGGSKARGGRGTQYF. The CDR3 region has the DNA TGTGCCGGCGGATCGAAGGCGCGGGGGGGCAGGGGTACGCAGTATTTT. The full variable domain, its missing parts supplied by reference TRBV28 and TRBJ2-3, is DVKVTQSSRYLVKRTGEKVFLECVQDMDHENMFWYRQDPGLGLRLIYFSYDVKMKEKGDIPEGYSVSREKKERFSLILESASTNQTSMYLCAGGSKARGGRGTQYFGPGTRLTVL.

The V gene is TRBV12-3 or TRBV12-4, the J gene TRBJ2-1; possibly TRBD1 or TRBD2 for D (6 bases each). The CDR3 has 16 amino acids. V was trimmed by 5 bases and J by 9 bases, leaving 23 bases between them. The CDR3 region is CASSQQGRGVISEQFF. The CDR3 nucleotides read TGTGCCAGCAGTCAACAGGGAAGGGGGGTAATTAGTGAGCAGTTCTTC.

The CDR3 loop reads CASSQARQPTGELFF. The CDR3 DNA sequence: TGTGCCAGCAGCCAGGCCAGACAGCCTACCGGGGAGCTGTTTTTT. This rearrangement joins TRBV14 to TRBJ2-2; tentative D call: TRBD1 (5 bases). The CDR3 sequence is 15 residues long. Trimming took off 3 bases at V and 5 bases at J, with 13 bases between the two ends. Per germline, CDR1 SGHDN and CDR2 FVKESK.

This clonotype was counted only a few times. The rearrangement joins TRBV20-1 to TRBJ1-4; D may be TRBD1 (6 bases). Trimming took 7 bases from V and 3 from J, leaving 12 bases between them. There are 13 residues in the CDR3. In germline, CDR1 is DFQATT, CDR2 SNEGSKA (reference sequence). Here the CDR3 reads CSVRGASNEKLFF. CDR3 nucleotides: TGCAGTGTTAGGGGGGCCTCTAATGAAAAACTGTTTTTT.

The sample holds a few counts of this clonotype. V gene TRBV27 combines with J gene TRBJ2-1; D is ambiguous. This CDR3 has 17 residues. Looked up from germline, CDR1 is MNHEY and CDR2 is SMNVEV (reference sequence). V lost 0 bases and J lost 2, with 14 bases in between. CDR3 in amino acids: CASSLSTSSSAYNEQFF. In DNA form, the CDR3 reads TGTGCCAGCAGTTTATCGACCAGCTCGAGCGCCTACAATGAGCAGTTCTTC.

J is TRBJ2-1 and V is TRBV2; no clear D gene. The CDR3 length is 13 residues. Looked up from germline, CDR1 is SNHLY and CDR2 is FYNNEI. V was shortened by 6 bases and J by 6 bases, with 12 bases between the two germline ends. CDR3 protein: CASSPVGSNEQFF. The CDR3 DNA reads as TGTGCCAGCAGCCCCGTCGGGTCCAATGAGCAGTTCTTC.